These T cell receptor beta chains were read from a single sample in a study of blood T cell repertoires in COVID-19. TCRdb's copy holds only in-frame clones and misses some; the assay was immunoSEQ multiplex PCR. The table lists over 100,000 clones, roughly 89% of them singletons, with around 1.9% in the top ten. The sequencing sample was made of peripheral blood. These receptor sequences come from a woman in her forties or fifties with COVID-19, enrolled during active disease. Both conserved end residues are part of each CDR3. Fields, in order: clone size, V gene, J gene, D gene, CDR3 protein, CDR3 DNA. A D gene is named only where the DNA matches it firmly. Part of the rows lack a size; the others show once, few, many or a class for expanded clones.

>.|TRBV9|TRBJ1-3|.
CASSVGLGQNTIYF
TGTGCCAGCAGCGTGGGGCTAGGGCAGAACACCATATATTTT
>.|TRBV19|TRBJ2-1|TRBD2
CASTKHSSGGNNEQFF
TGTGCCAGTACCAAGCACTCTAGCGGGGGTAACAATGAGCAGTTCTTC
>.|TRBV5-1|TRBJ2-1|.
CASSLLGRELNEQFF
TGCGCCAGCAGCTTGCTGGGGAGAGAACTCAATGAGCAGTTCTTC
>.|TRBV4-3|TRBJ2-2|.
CASSQDPQGTGELFF
TGCGCCAGCAGCCAAGATCCCCAGGGAACCGGGGAGCTGTTTTTT
>once|TRBV24-1|TRBJ2-7|.
CATLSQGRLGLHEQYF
TGTGCCACCCTAAGCCAAGGGAGACTAGGTCTTCACGAGCAGTACTTC
>.|TRBV3-1/TRBV3-2|TRBJ1-5|.
CASSHGGRGNSNQPQHF
TGTGCCAGCAGCCACGGAGGACGGGGGAATAGCAATCAGCCCCAGCATTTT
>.|TRBV11-2|TRBJ1-2|.
CASSLDPGVVSFNYGYTF
TGTGCCAGCAGCTTAGATCCAGGCGTCGTCTCGTTTAACTATGGCTACACCTTC
>.|TRBV24-1|TRBJ1-1|.
CATSDLGTEAFF
TGTGCCACCAGTGATCTCGGGACAGAAGCTTTCTTT
>few|TRBV6-4|TRBJ2-1|.
CASSPRVGASYNEQFF
TGTGCCAGCAGTCCTCGGGTGGGGGCGAGCTACAATGAGCAGTTCTTC
>.|TRBV30|TRBJ1-1|.
CAWSVLENTEAFF
TGTGCCTGGAGTGTACTTGAGAACACTGAAGCTTTCTTT
>once|TRBV10-3|TRBJ2-7|TRBD1
CATTRQGAYEQYF
TGTGCCACAACGCGGCAGGGGGCCTACGAGCAGTACTTC
>.|TRBV12-5|TRBJ1-1|TRBD1
CASGIGTGLNTEAFF
TGTGCTAGTGGTATCGGGACAGGTCTGAACACTGAAGCTTTCTTT
>.|TRBV5-6|TRBJ2-1|TRBD2
CASSLLSGGANEQFF
TGTGCCAGCAGCTTGTTAAGCGGGGGGGCGAATGAGCAGTTCTTC
>once|TRBV30|TRBJ1-2|.
CAWTGLSGYGYTF
TGTGCCTGGACAGGGTTATCGGGTTATGGCTACACCTTC
>.|TRBV5-1|TRBJ1-3|.
CASSLAGYSSGNTIYF
TGCGCCAGCAGCTTGGCAGGGTATAGCTCTGGAAACACCATATATTTT
>.|TRBV4-1|TRBJ2-1|TRBD2
CASSQDDRTSGGSYNEQFF
TGCGCCAGCAGCCAAGATGACAGGACTAGCGGGGGGTCGTACAATGAGCAGTTCTTC
>.|TRBV25-1|TRBJ2-5|TRBD1
CASSESRGETQYF
TGTGCCAGCAGTGAATCCAGGGGGGAGACCCAGTACTTC
>.|TRBV5-6|TRBJ1-3|.
CASSPQYSGNTIYF
TGTGCCAGCAGCCCACAGTACTCTGGAAACACCATATATTTT
>.|TRBV7-6|TRBJ1-1|.
CASSLTTDRRRAFF
TGTGCCAGCAGCTTAACAACAGACAGGCGAAGAGCTTTCTTT
>.|TRBV6-5|TRBJ2-3|TRBD2
CASLPLAGPTDTQYF
TGTGCCAGCCTTCCCCTAGCGGGGCCGACAGATACGCAGTATTTT
>.|TRBV4-3|TRBJ1-2|.
CASSQVAGIGGYTF
TGCGCCAGCAGCCAAGTGGCAGGGATAGGCGGCTACACCTTC
>.|TRBV19|TRBJ2-6|.
CASSIGGGANVLTF
TGTGCCAGTAGTATCGGGGGTGGGGCCAACGTCCTGACTTTC
>.|TRBV9|TRBJ1-1|TRBD1
CASSVGQGAFTEAFF
TGTGCCAGCAGCGTAGGACAGGGGGCCTTCACTGAAGCTTTCTTT
>.|TRBV27|TRBJ1-2|TRBD1
CASRGGQLYGYTF
TGTGCCAGCAGAGGGGGACAGCTTTATGGCTACACCTTC
>.|TRBV5-1|TRBJ1-2|TRBD1
CASSLSGTAYGYTF
TGCGCCAGCAGCTTGTCCGGGACAGCCTATGGCTACACCTTC
>.|TRBV24-1|TRBJ1-4|TRBD1
CATSPGQGAEEKLFF
TGTGCCACCAGTCCCGGACAGGGGGCGGAAGAAAAACTGTTTTTT
>.|TRBV5-1|TRBJ2-6|TRBD2
CASSLERGDYPAGANVLTF
TGCGCCAGCAGCTTGGAGCGGGGGGATTATCCAGCTGGGGCCAACGTCCTGACTTTC
>.|TRBV29-1|TRBJ1-1|TRBD1
CSGDRGGTEAFF
TGCAGCGGTGACAGGGGTGGCACTGAAGCTTTCTTT
>.|TRBV6-1|TRBJ1-1|.
CASSERGRFEAFF
TGTGCCAGCAGTGAAAGGGGCCGATTTGAAGCTTTCTTT
>.|TRBV19|TRBJ1-1|.
CASSARQTLNTEAFF
TGTGCCAGTAGTGCTAGACAGACTTTGAACACTGAAGCTTTCTTT
>.|TRBV6-6|TRBJ2-1|.
CASSPARERHNEQFF
TGTGCCAGCAGTCCTGCGAGGGAAAGGCACAATGAGCAGTTCTTC
>once|TRBV28|TRBJ1-2|TRBD1
CASSSDRALGYTF
TGTGCCAGCAGTTCTGACAGGGCTTTGGGCTACACCTTC
>.|TRBV7-2|TRBJ1-2|.
CASSSGDFGYTF
TGTGCCAGCAGCTCCGGGGACTTTGGCTACACCTTC
>.|TRBV11-3|TRBJ1-1|TRBD1
CASSADRGPGGTEAFF
TGTGCCAGCAGCGCGGACAGGGGGCCCGGTGGCACTGAAGCTTTCTTC
>.|TRBV28|TRBJ1-6|.
CASSLGRGAGNSPLHF
TGTGCCAGCAGTCTTGGGCGGGGCGCGGGGAATTCACCCCTCCACTTT
>.|TRBV23-1|TRBJ1-1|.
CASSQSLGPQGSSTEAFF
TGCGCCAGCAGTCAATCGTTGGGCCCGCAGGGTAGTAGCACTGAAGCTTTCTTT
>.|TRBV6-2/TRBV6-3|TRBJ2-6|.
CASSSRVPGANVLTF
TGTGCCAGCAGTTCCAGGGTTCCTGGGGCCAACGTCCTGACTTTC
>.|TRBV11-2|TRBJ2-1|TRBD2
CASSLLAGGINEQFF
TGTGCCAGCAGCCTTCTAGCGGGGGGGATCAATGAGCAGTTCTTC
>.|TRBV19|TRBJ1-1|.
CASSIQGRMNTEAFF
TGTGCCAGTAGTATTCAGGGGCGGATGAACACTGAAGCTTTCTTT
>.|TRBV9|TRBJ2-2|.
CASSVDPKDKGNTGELFF
TGTGCCAGCAGCGTAGACCCCAAGGACAAGGGGAACACCGGGGAGCTGTTTTTT
>.|TRBV28|TRBJ1-2|.
CASSRTVYGYTF
TGTGCCAGCAGCCGGACAGTCTATGGCTACACCTTC
>.|TRBV9|TRBJ1-2|.
CASSVSGFPNYGYTF
TGTGCCAGCAGCGTCTCAGGGTTTCCTAACTATGGCTACACCTTC
>.|TRBV6-5|TRBJ2-5|.
CATRGGGETQYF
TGTGCCACGAGGGGGGGAGGAGAGACCCAGTACTTC
>.|TRBV5-6|TRBJ2-3|.
CASGRTDTQYF
TGTGCCAGCGGCCGCACAGATACGCAGTATTTT
>.|TRBV6-4|TRBJ1-5|.
CASSDQDTSAIHQPQHF
TGTGCCAGCAGTGACCAGGACACAAGCGCCATCCATCAGCCCCAGCATTTT
>.|TRBV27|TRBJ2-7|.
CASSLVFHGTYEQYF
TGTGCCAGCAGTTTAGTCTTCCACGGGACCTACGAGCAGTACTTC
>.|TRBV18|TRBJ1-5|.
CASSPWGPDQPQHF
TGTGCCAGCTCCCCCTGGGGGCCGGATCAGCCCCAGCATTTT
>.|TRBV9|TRBJ1-2|.
CASSVSGGGYTF
TGTGCCAGCAGCGTATCAGGAGGTGGCTACACCTTC
>.|TRBV30|TRBJ1-4|.
CAWSPSRGEKLFF
TGTGCCTGGAGTCCTTCCCGGGGTGAAAAACTGTTTTTT
>.|TRBV7-6|TRBJ2-1|TRBD2
CASSLVMLAGARNEQFF
TGTGCCAGCAGCTTAGTAATGCTAGCGGGGGCAAGGAATGAGCAGTTCTTC
>.|TRBV5-5|TRBJ2-1|.
CASSSRTGAPYNEQFF
TGTGCCAGCAGCTCACGGACGGGAGCACCTTACAATGAGCAGTTCTTC
>.|TRBV7-9|TRBJ1-5|.
CASSSAGNSRSNQPQHF
TGTGCCAGCAGCTCAGCAGGCAACAGTAGGTCAAATCAGCCCCAGCATTTT
>once|TRBV6-5|TRBJ1-5|TRBD1
CASRGTGLIEQPQHF
TGTGCCAGCAGGGGGACAGGGCTAATTGAGCAGCCCCAGCATTTT